These 32 T cell receptor beta chains originate from one sample sequenced in a study of shared clonotypes between healthy human individuals. Naive CD8 cells were CD45RO-negative, positively selected for CCR7, excluding terminally differentiated effector memory CD45RA+ cells. The table came from immunoSEQ multiplex PCR; TCRdb's copy has only in-frame clones and leaves some out. The profile shows roughly 2.1 million clones, about 92% of them singletons. Input material: naive CD8+ T cells from PBMCs. These TCRs come from a man aged 18 to 35 in good health. Some clones in this sample may be carry-over from other donors' samples.

This clone was seen once. The CDR3 loop reads CASSRLVSETQYF. The CDR3 DNA follows: TGTGCCAGCAGCCGACTAGTATCTGAGACCCAGTACTTC. The rearrangement links TRBV7-3 to TRBJ2-5; D possibly corresponds to TRBD2 (6 bases). The CDR3 runs to 13 residues. CDR1 and CDR2 from the germline V gene are SGHTA and FQGTGA. The V end was cut by 5 bases, the J end by 5 bases, with 12 bases between.

As regards this clone: At the DNA level, this CDR3 is encoded by other sequences in the same sample as well. This chain uses TRBV5-6 with TRBJ2-1; the D is unclear. Trimming removed 2 bases from V and 6 bases from J, with 3 bases in between. There are 11 residues in the CDR3. Per germline, CDR1 SGHDT and CDR2 YYEEEE. The CDR3 protein is CASSFFNEQFF. The DNA of the CDR3 is TGTGCCAGCAGCTTTTTCAATGAGCAGTTCTTC.

The chain links TRBV9 to TRBJ2-7; 9 bases agree with TRBD1. The CDR3 spans 17 residues. CDR1 SGDLS and CDR2 YYNGEE come from the germline V gene. V lost 4 bases to trimming and J lost 2 bases; unmatched junction nucleotides: 13. CDR3 nucleotide sequence: TGTGCCAGCAGCCCTCCCCGGGGGGACAGGGAACCCTACGAGCAGTACTTC. It codes for CASSPPRGDREPYEQYF.

This rearrangement joins TRBV28 to TRBJ2-1; TRBD2 might be the D (6 bases). CDR1 is MDHEN and CDR2 is SYDVKM in the germline V gene. The CDR3 has 15 amino acids. V was shortened by 7 bases and J by 2 bases, with 15 bases between the two germline ends. CDR3 DNA sequence: TGTGCCAGCATCCAGGAGGCTAGCGCCTACAATGAGCAGTTCTTC. Protein: CASIQEASAYNEQFF. Complete variable domain (other parts from reference TRBV28 and TRBJ2-1): DVKVTQSSRYLVKRTGEKVFLECVQDMDHENMFWYRQDPGLGLRLIYFSYDVKMKEKGDIPEGYSVSREKKERFSLILESASTNQTSMYLCASIQEASAYNEQFFGPGTRLTVL.

The chain links TRBV30 to TRBJ1-2, with TRBD1 matching 8 bases. This CDR3 is built from 14 residues. J gave up 7 bases and V 6 bases, and 13 bases lay outside the gene matches. Germline loops: CDR1 GTSNPN, CDR2 SVGIG (reference sequence). The CDR3 sequence is CACETGDDGFGYTF. The CDR3 nucleotides read TGTGCCTGCGAGACAGGGGACGATGGGTTTGGCTACACCTTC.

This rearrangement joins TRBV2 to TRBJ2-1; D may be TRBD1 or TRBD2 (6 bases each). There are 15 residues in the CDR3. Germline loops: CDR1 SNHLY, CDR2 FYNNEI. Deletions cut 3 bases from V and 6 bases from J, with 15 bases between. CDR3 bases: TGTGCCAGCAGTGAGGGATTACAGGGACTCAATGAGCAGTTCTTC. It yields the protein CASSEGLQGLNEQFF.

This clone was seen only once. V and J are TRBV27 and TRBJ1-1; 7 bases fit TRBD1. Germline CDR1 MNHEY, CDR2 SMNVEV (reference sequence). With 3 bases clipped from V and 1 base from J, the junction kept 2 bases outside the gene matches. The CDR3 consists of 14 residues. The DNA of the CDR3 is TGTGCCAGCAGTTTGGGACAGTGGAACACTGAAGCTTTCTTT. Translated: CASSLGQWNTEAFF.

The chain uses TRBV28 and TRBJ2-7; D uncertain. CDR1 and CDR2 (germline): MDHEN, SYDVKM. V lost 2 bases, J lost 0 bases, and 11 bases lay in between. CDR3 length equals 15 residues. This CDR3 reads CASSLGLGSSYEQYF. The CDR3 nucleotides read TGTGCCAGCAGTTTAGGCCTCGGTAGCTCCTACGAGCAGTACTTC. The complete variable domain, with remaining parts taken from reference TRBV28 and TRBJ2-7, reads DVKVTQSSRYLVKRTGEKVFLECVQDMDHENMFWYRQDPGLGLRLIYFSYDVKMKEKGDIPEGYSVSREKKERFSLILESASTNQTSMYLCASSLGLGSSYEQYFGPGTRLTVT.

The chain has TRBV28 and TRBJ2-2; 8 bases fit TRBD1. Trimming removed 5 bases from V and 1 base from J; junction bases left unmatched: 3. The CDR3 loop spans 15 amino acids. Germline lookup yields CDR1 MDHEN and CDR2 SYDVKM. CDR3 in DNA: TGTGCCAGCAGTCGGGACAGGCGGAACACCGGGGAGCTGTTTTTT. It is translated as CASSRDRRNTGELFF.

CDR3 coding DNA: TGTGCCAGCAGCGATAGACACCGGGGGACCACTGAAGCTTTCTTT. It specifies CASSDRHRGTTEAFF. The rearrangement joins TRBV7-6 to TRBJ1-1; possibly TRBD1 for D (5 bases). The CDR3 totals 15 residues. V lost 5 bases, J lost 4 bases, and 17 bases lay in between. Looked up from germline, CDR1 is SGHVS and CDR2 is FNYEAQ.

This chain connects TRBV7-6 to TRBJ2-1, with D maybe TRBD2 (6 bases). V lost 1 base and J 9 bases, leaving 19 bases between the germline ends. The CDR3 totals 16 residues. Germline V CDR1 and CDR2: SGHVS, FNYEAQ. CDR3 region: CASSLERGSVSGEQFF. The CDR3 DNA sequence: TGTGCCAGCAGCTTAGAACGGGGGAGTGTCTCGGGTGAGCAGTTCTTC.

V gene TRBV10-2 combines with J gene TRBJ2-7; TRBD1 might be the D (5 bases). The V and J ends lost 3 bases and 3 bases respectively, with 9 bases between them. Germline V CDR1 and CDR2: WSHSY, SAAADI. This CDR3 spans 13 amino acids. In DNA form, the CDR3 reads TGCGCCAGCAGTGACTCCGACAGCTACGAGCAGTACTTC. Residues: CASSDSDSYEQYF.

The chain has TRBV7-3 and TRBJ2-3; perhaps TRBD2 as D (5 bases). V lost 1 base, J lost 3 bases, and 17 bases lay in between. Germline-derived CDR1 and CDR2 are SGHTA and FQGTGA. The CDR3 is 17 residues long. The DNA of the CDR3 is TGTGCCAGCAGCTTAAATCGACGGGGAGTAGGAACAGATACGCAGTATTTT. This gives the protein CASSLNRRGVGTDTQYF. Variable domain in full (rest from reference TRBV7-3 and TRBJ2-3): GAGVSQTPSNKVTEKGKYVELRCDPISGHTALYWYRQSLGQGPEFLIYFQGTGAADDSGLPNDRFFAVRPEGSVSTLKIQRTERGDSAVYLCASSLNRRGVGTDTQYFGPGTRLTVL.

There are a few counts of this clone. The chain combines TRBV7-9 with TRBJ2-1; D remains unclear. V lost 4 bases and J lost 10, with 8 bases in between. CDR1 SEHNR and CDR2 FQNEAQ come from the germline V gene (reference sequence). This CDR3 region has 11 residues. The CDR3 coding sequence is TGTGCCAGCAGCTCGAGTTGGGAGCAGTTCTTC. Translation gives CASSSSWEQFF.

V is TRBV21-1 and J is TRBJ1-3. TRBV21-1 has pseudogene status. The length of the CDR3 is 16 residues. CDR3 in amino acids: CASSKARRNSGNTIYF. The DNA of the CDR3 is TGTGCCAGCAGCAAAGCTCGGCGGAACTCTGGAAACACCATATATTTT.

This chain links TRBV6-5 with TRBJ2-7; possibly TRBD1 for D (6 bases). The CDR3 runs 15 residues. CDR1 and CDR2 from the germline V gene are MNHEY and SVGAGI. V gave up 0 bases and J gave up 2 bases, with 11 bases separating them. For the CDR3, the DNA is TGTGCCAGCAGTTACTCTGCAGGGGTCACCTACGAGCAGTACTTC. Translated: CASSYSAGVTYEQYF.

This rearrangement joins TRBV14 to TRBJ1-3, with D unresolved. Germline values: CDR1 SGHDN, CDR2 FVKESK. V dropped 1 base and J dropped 3 bases, with 10 bases sitting between them. The length of the CDR3 is 15 residues. The CDR3 bases are TGTGCCAGCAGCCAAGTGGAGAGGCTTGGAAACACCATATATTTT. It codes for CASSQVERLGNTIYF.

A remark on this clone: This same CDR3 is encoded by further DNA sequences in the sample. The CDR3 is CASSLAQSMNTEAFF. The CDR3 coding sequence is TGCGCCAGCAGCTTGGCCCAGAGTATGAACACTGAAGCTTTCTTT. The chain employs TRBV5-1 and TRBJ1-1, with D hard to call. Germline CDR1 is SGHRS and CDR2 is YFSETQ. The CDR3 runs to 15 residues. The V end was cut by 0 bases, the J end by 0 bases, with 9 bases between.

The J gene is TRBJ2-7, the V gene TRBV28; tentative D call: TRBD2 (6 bases). CDR1 MDHEN and CDR2 SYDVKM come from the germline V gene. The CDR3 length is 11 residues. With 10 bases removed from V and 7 bases from J, the gap between germline ends came to 14 bases. The CDR3 DNA sequence: TGTGCCACCTCCGGAGGGTGGGAGCAGTACTTC. As protein: CATSGGWEQYF.

This chain links TRBV7-3 with TRBJ2-1; the D gene is possibly TRBD1 (5 bases). V was trimmed by 4 bases and J by 6 bases, leaving 16 bases between them. The germline gives CDR1 SGHTA, CDR2 FQGTGA. This CDR3 has 15 residues. CDR3 DNA sequence: TGTGCCAGCAGCTCCCGGAGTGGGGCCCTCAATGAGCAGTTCTTC. Its protein product is CASSSRSGALNEQFF.

The V and J genes are TRBV7-2 and TRBJ2-2; perhaps TRBD1 as D (6 bases). V lost 5 bases to trimming and J lost 2 bases, with 15 bases between them. CDR1 SGHTA and CDR2 FQGNSA come from the germline V gene. This CDR3 spans 16 amino acids. In DNA form, the CDR3 reads TGTGCCAGCAGCCCACGAAGGGGGATAAACACCGGGGAGCTGTTTTTT. Protein sequence: CASSPRRGINTGELFF.

J is TRBJ2-1 and V is TRBV10-3, with 8 nucleotides matching TRBD2. This CDR3 comprises 15 residues. CDR1 is ENHRY, CDR2 SYGVKD, per germline. With V trimmed by 6 bases and J by 4 bases, 8 bases remained unmatched. CDR3 amino acids: CAISGLAEEYNEQFF. In DNA form, the CDR3 reads TGTGCCATCAGCGGACTAGCAGAAGAGTACAATGAGCAGTTCTTC.

The genes are TRBV6-1 and TRBJ2-1; D might be TRBD2 (6 bases). V lost 6 bases, J lost 6 bases, and 12 bases lay in between. This CDR3 has 13 amino acids. Germline V gene sequence: CDR1 MNHNS, CDR2 SASEGT. DNA for the CDR3: TGTGCCAGCAGCTGGGGCGGGGTCAATGAGCAGTTCTTC. Translating it yields CASSWGGVNEQFF.

About this clone: This sample includes further DNA sequences coding for the same CDR3. V gene TRBV9 combines with J gene TRBJ2-3; D unresolved. With 0 bases removed from V and 0 bases from J, the gap between germline ends came to 8 bases. The CDR3 is 15 amino acids. Germline V gives CDR1 SGDLS, CDR2 YYNGEE. This chain's CDR3 is CASSVAGSSTDTQYF. The CDR3 coding sequence is TGTGCCAGCAGCGTAGCGGGTTCTAGCACAGATACGCAGTATTTT.

The chain combines TRBV14 with TRBJ2-7; D is unclear. The V end was cut by 4 bases, the J end by 2 bases, with 6 bases between. The CDR3 has 12 residues. Per germline, CDR1 SGHDN and CDR2 FVKESK. CDR3 in DNA: TGTGCCAGCAGCCTTAGGACCTACGAGCAGTACTTC. Protein: CASSLRTYEQYF.

A single count supports this clone. The chain employs TRBV27 and TRBJ1-2; no clear D gene. CDR1 is MNHEY, CDR2 SMNVEV, per germline (reference sequence). V was cut by 5 bases and J by 4 bases, with 20 bases left in between. This CDR3 has 16 residues. CDR3: CASSPNRRVYGYGYTF. In DNA, the CDR3 is TGTGCCAGCAGTCCTAATCGACGGGTCTATGGCTATGGCTACACCTTC.

The CDR3 sequence is CASSLGPGLAGVHEQFF. For the CDR3, the DNA is TGTGCCAGCAGCCTAGGACCGGGACTAGCGGGAGTCCATGAGCAGTTCTTC. This chain uses TRBV11-2 with TRBJ2-1; 14 bases map to TRBD2. The V segment lost 5 bases and the J segment 8 bases; nucleotides outside the gene matches: 11. The CDR3 is 17 residues long. Looked up from germline, CDR1 is SGHAT and CDR2 is FQNNGV.

This chain links TRBV15 with TRBJ2-2, with 12 bases matching TRBD1. The ends lost 7 bases at V and 0 bases at J; junction bases unmatched: 12. Germline CDR1 is LNHNV and CDR2 is YYDKDF (reference sequence). The CDR3 is made up of 19 amino acids. The CDR3 DNA reads as TGTGCCACCACTTCCCGGGACAGGGGGCAAGTGGCGAACACCGGGGAGCTGTTTTTT. Its protein is CATTSRDRGQVANTGELFF.

The rearrangement links TRBV5-1 to TRBJ1-2; D gene uncertain. V was pared by 0 bases and J by 1 base, with 10 bases between. The CDR3 consists of 15 residues. In germline, CDR1 is SGHRS, CDR2 YFSETQ. CDR3 sequence reads: CASSLDYSHNYGYTF. CDR3 nucleotides: TGCGCCAGCAGCTTGGACTACAGTCATAACTATGGCTACACCTTC.

J is TRBJ2-4 and V is TRBV5-8, with D unresolved. Looked up from germline, CDR1 is SGHTS and CDR2 is YDEGEE. Trimming took off 4 bases at V and 11 bases at J, with 10 bases between the two ends. The CDR3 length is 11 residues. CDR3 nucleotides: TGTGCCAGCAGCCCGGAGATCCTTCAGTACTTC. Translated: CASSPEILQYF.

The CDR3: CSVEYPRGTDDLLPYEQYF. CDR3 nucleotides: TGCAGCGTTGAATACCCGAGGGGGACAGACGACCTATTACCCTACGAGCAGTACTTC. The rearrangement uses TRBV29-1 and TRBJ2-7; 7 bases line up with TRBD1. Germline lookup yields CDR1 SQVTM and CDR2 ANQGSEA. V shed 2 bases, J shed 2 bases, and the junction held 21 bases outside the gene matches. The CDR3 consists of 19 residues.

This chain joins TRBV29-1 and TRBJ2-7, with TRBD1 matching over 7 bases. The V and J ends lost 5 bases and 4 bases, in that order; junction bases with no gene match: 14. The length of the CDR3 is 15 residues. Germline V lookup: CDR1 SQVTM, CDR2 ANQGSEA. The CDR3 loop reads CSVSGPPTGQYEQYF. The DNA for the CDR3 is TGCAGCGTTTCGGGACCCCCAACGGGACAGTACGAGCAGTACTTC.